This T cell receptor beta chain was profiled in a study of cytomegalovirus exposure and HLA in healthy donors (dated by TCRdb to 2015 to 2018). A note on the overall study: An earlier analysis of roughly 630 of the donors reported approximately 300 Gb of sequence data and 117 million unique TCR beta sequences from about 179 million T cells. In a later analysis, previously published TCR beta repertoires from about 670 donors were re-analyzed and high-resolution HLA genotyping was added so that TCR occurrence patterns could be studied. Roughly 5 DR-DQ haplotypes were treated as single units for association and clustering because of strong linkage in the cohort. To decide whether each TCR beta V gene segment behaved as functional or pseudogenic, an earlier analysis of approximately 600 of the donors relied on high-throughput TCR beta sequencing. Among some 400 genotyped donors of the cohort, an average of about 240,000 unique TCR beta nucleotide sequences was sequenced per donor, of which about 20% were non-productive. Donor age, sex, ethnicity and CMV serostatus were compiled alongside the repertoire data. Class I and class II HLA loci were covered by the typing at four-digit resolution. The study used immunosequencing to profile the T cell repertoires of hundreds of subjects and linked those repertoires to cytomegalovirus serostatus. Typing coverage differed by locus: A, B, C, DRB1 and DQB1 were typed in roughly 629-630 donors, DQA1 in approximately 520, DPA1 in 600 to 610, and DPB1 in about 450. The genetic ancestry cluster associated with self-reported Caucasian donors included approximately 85% of the 300 to 450 genotyped donors. An early release that covered roughly 600 HLA-typed donors contained approximately 300 gigabases of sequencing data and 65 million to 100 million unique TCR sequences. A later genetic analysis took genome-wide SNP genotypes for about 55% of the 666 donors and used that subset as a discovery cohort. The aim of the study was to test whether cataloging public T cell receptors could identify signatures of past pathogen exposure. Besides the first cohort of roughly 660 subjects, a separate validation cohort made up of 90 to 150 different subjects was used. In the later analysis, no new phenotypic data were used to find candidate immune exposures; instead, reliance was placed on TCR beta sequences and their occurrence across donors. All discovery cohort repertoires had been generated using a single sequencing platform. High-throughput TCR immunosequencing, statistical association of individual TCRs with disease status, and machine learning were combined to predict cytomegalovirus infection status. What the work shows at the level of the full study, not this receptor alone: The authors suggested that the approach could potentially be extended to other disease states and immunological phenotypes. In a later genetic analysis, fewer N-insertions in productive TCRs were reported among donors in an Asian-associated ancestry cluster than the roughly 670-donor mean. A cluster of highly shared sequence variants was judged likely to represent a technical artifact of the sequencing pipeline. The study gave a list of over 150 TCR beta chains associated with cytomegalovirus. A further reported finding was that TCR beta sequences accurately predicted the HLA-A and HLA-B alleles for most subjects in the first cohort. The classifier was reported to diagnose cytomegalovirus status with high specificity and sensitivity in both the original and validation cohorts. According to a later analysis, TCR association rates differed among HLA loci, with DRB1 alleles showing the most associated TCRs and HLA-C alleles showing the fewest. The 87-base-pair reads could not distinguish some IMGT-functional V segments, including TRBV6-2 and TRBV6-3, so those segments were excluded. Linkage disequilibrium might explain the correlated functional status among segregating V segments, but an unknown experimental factor could not be excluded. Assigning TCR associations to individual alleles was difficult when HLA alleles, especially DR and DQ, strongly co-occurred. According to a later analysis, parvovirus B19, influenza, CMV and Epstein-Barr virus appeared linked to several top co-occurrence clusters. Most TCR sequences were seen in very few donors, while some public TCRs were found in many individuals. Most CMV-associated TCR beta chains appeared to be HLA-restricted in a later analysis, and the HLA associations seemed to be driven largely by CMV exposure. A few of the identified cytomegalovirus-associated TCR beta chains were confirmed in vitro to be specific for cytomegalovirus antigens. The only immune exposure information available for the cohort was CMV serostatus. In an earlier analysis of about 600 of the donors, most TCR beta V segments appeared in productive rearrangements about 87% or about 30% of the time, broadly matching IMGT annotations. Approximately 18 rarely observed V segments, including chromosome 9 orphons, were excluded from the earlier analysis of a few hundred of the donors because counts were too low. Only TCR beta chains were sequenced in this cohort, and the absence of alpha or paired-chain data limited detectable features. A later analysis found that HLA-associated TCR beta chains were more clonally expanded and had lower generation probabilities than equally common non-associated chains. Because HLA typing was missing for some donors at each locus, association tests included only the typed subset. A later genetic analysis associated a missense DCLRE1C variant with V-gene and J-gene trimming of TCR beta chains, and an independent cohort replicated the association. The presence/absence analyses assumed that sequencing depth was roughly uniform across donors, and that assumption may not be true. A later analysis associated 16,951 TCR beta sequences with specific HLA alleles at a false discovery rate of 0.05.

Library preparation used the immunoSEQ multiplex PCR assay. For the multiplex PCR, a mixture combining 60 forward primers for TCR Vbeta segments and 13 reverse primers for TCR Jbeta segments was used. The CDR3 region of rearranged TCR beta genes was amplified from genomic DNA by a multiplex PCR assay. Amplified TCR beta libraries were sequenced as 87-base-pair reads on the Illumina HiSeq System. Processing in the source paper ran as follows. In a later analysis, some 80 million unique TCR beta chains were counted across the 690 or so repertoires, and approximately 11 million of these chains were shared by at least two donors. Raw reads were error-corrected and collapsed into unique sequences by a nearest-neighbor algorithm in which closely related sequences were merged to remove PCR and sequencing errors. Alignment of CDR3 sequences to IMGT reference sequences was used to assign V, D and J gene segments. For a sequence to be retained, a match of at least six nucleotides to both a V gene segment and a J gene segment was required. Rearrangements were called productive when the CDR3 lacked stop codons and stayed in frame with V and J; all others were non-productive. CDR3 was defined according to IMGT convention as the region running from the second conserved V-encoded cysteine to the conserved J-encoded phenylalanine. The earlier analysis of about 610 of the donors excluded any sequence lacking an unambiguous match to a single V gene segment. An earlier analysis of a few hundred of the donors classified V segments as functional when productive rearrangements were above 56.7% and as segregating when the standard deviation between donors was above 5%. A statistical classification framework was built to diagnose cytomegalovirus status from the catalog of TCR beta chain sequences. V and J gene assignment, in a later analysis, came from comparing TCR nucleotide sequences with IMGT/GENE-DB human TR gene sequences. A later analysis assigned CDR3 sequences and most-parsimonious VDJ recombination scenarios with the TCRdist pipeline. In a later analysis, every TCR beta chain was defined by the combination of its CDR3 amino acid sequence and its V-gene family, and reads without a unique V-gene family were dropped. As a way to deal with suspected cross-contamination and a sequencing artifact, a later analysis dropped 592 nucleotide sequences that were highly shared and had low generation probability. For each public chain, a later analysis derived a clonal expansion index from normalized ranks of inferred template counts within each repertoire. A later analysis computed generation probabilities with a VDJ recombination model fitted to out-of-frame rearrangements, and checked the results against IGoR. A later analysis scored TCR-TCR, TCR-HLA and TCR-CMV co-occurrence with hypergeometric tests, applying a repertoire-size bias correction to TCR pairs. In a later analysis, false discovery rates were estimated by permuting HLA or CMV assignments 20 times. In a later analysis, co-occurring TCRs were grouped with DBSCAN, and TCRdist sequence similarity was added when clustering was performed within HLA-allele-positive subsets. Repertoires with fewer than 30,000 or more than 120,000 public chains were left out of co-occurrence clustering, as were about 5 repertoires with anomalous nucleotide sharing. The immuneACCESS repertoire file appears here via TCRdb, limited to in-frame rearrangements. These files lack a portion of the clones; in checked studies, under half of the deficit traces to unresolved V genes, and the cause of the others is not known. V and J calls and clone size follow that table, whereas D and trimming were derived from the DNA. Present in this sample are around 100,000 clones, almost 80% of which were seen just once. The ten largest make up 3.5% to 4.5% of the sample.

Note on this clone: The antigen it recognizes is unknown. No much larger clonotype is one base removed from it; base qualities were not supplied.

CDR1 and CDR2 (KGHSH, LQKENI) derive from the germline V gene. Germline trimming: 3 bases from V, 2 bases from J; junction bases outside gene matches: 7. The CDR3 goes from the cysteine to the phenylalanine over 16 residues. The kept DNA is CDR3 alone, 48 bases in frame from the first base. The cohort consisted of 600 to 700 healthy bone marrow donors. At the time of sampling, all cohort members were nominally healthy, though unrecorded immune exposures were likely present. The donor tested CMV seropositive, placing the donor among the 250 to 300 seropositive members of the cohort. Each donor provided a peripheral blood sample, and peripheral blood mononuclear cells were used for TCR beta sequencing. Genomic DNA extraction from the blood cell samples was performed with the Qiagen DNeasy Blood Extraction Kit.

Sequencing was carried out using PBMCs. The rearrangement combines TRBV18 with TRBJ1-5, with 7 middle bases fitting TRBD1. The TCR sequence derives from a man aged 50 to 60 in good health and CMV-seropositive. The nucleotide sequence is given as TGTGCCAGCTCACCCCCCGCAGGACAGGGCAATCAGCCCCAGCATTTT. This codes for CASSPPAGQGNQPQHF.